These T cell receptor beta chains were read from a single sample in a study of OX40 agonist ivuxolimab in advanced cancers. The table came from immunoSEQ multiplex PCR; TCRdb's copy has only in-frame clones and leaves some out. The sample has fewer than 85,000 clones; approximately 90% are singletons. This specimen was CD4+ or CD8+ T cells sorted from blood, taken in a trial of the OX40 agonist ivuxolimab. These receptors were collected from an adult with an advanced solid tumor such as melanoma, head and neck, liver or kidney cancer. Both conserved end residues are part of each CDR3. The D gene is left open where the match is weak. Size values are once, few and many counts, or a class for expanded clones, and some rows have none.

>TRBJ2-3|.|.|TRBV6-5
TGTGCCAGCAGCCCAAACTGGGATACGCAGTATTTT
CASSPNWDTQYF
>TRBJ2-5|.|.|TRBV4-2
TGTGCCAGCAGCCAAGATCGGCCCGACGAGACCCAGTACTTC
CASSQDRPDETQYF
>TRBJ1-1|.|.|TRBV28
TGTGCCAGCAGTCCTCAGGGGCGGAACACTGAAGCTTTCTTT
CASSPQGRNTEAFF
>TRBJ2-4|TRBD1|.|TRBV6-1
TGTGCCAGCAGTGAAGACTCCAGGGGGCGTAACATTCAGTACTTC
CASSEDSRGRNIQYF
>TRBJ2-7|.|.|TRBV19
TGTGCCAGTAGTATTGGGACTCACGCCTACGAGCAGTACTTC
CASSIGTHAYEQYF
>TRBJ2-1|.|.|TRBV4-1
TGCGCCAGCAGCCCCGCGGGGGCGGGAGCCTACAATGAGCAGTTCTTC
CASSPAGAGAYNEQFF
>TRBJ1-3|.|.|TRBV6-6
TGTGCCAGCAGTTACTCTAACACCATATATTTT
CASSYSNTIYF
>TRBJ2-1|.|once|TRBV29-1
TGCAGCACTCCTACAGGACTTATGGCGGGAGAGCAGTTCTTC
CSTPTGLMAGEQFF
>TRBJ2-1|.|.|TRBV5-1
TGCGCCAGCAGCTTGGGGGGACCGCTCGGCAATGAGCAGTTCTTC
CASSLGGPLGNEQFF
>TRBJ2-3|TRBD2|.|TRBV2
TGTGCCAGCAGCCTAGGGACTAGCGGGAGGGCCGTTACAGATACGCAGTATTTT
CASSLGTSGRAVTDTQYF
>TRBJ1-2|.|.|TRBV7-3
TGTGCCAGCAGCCCCCTTGGCGGGGGTCTCGGTGGCTACACCTTC
CASSPLGGGLGGYTF
>TRBJ2-5|.|.|TRBV7-3
TGTGCCAGCAGCCCAGGACAGAAAGAGACCCAGTACTTC
CASSPGQKETQYF
>TRBJ1-1|TRBD1|.|TRBV2
TGTGCCAGCCTTGAGACAGGGCTGAACACTGAAGCTTTCTTT
CASLETGLNTEAFF
>TRBJ2-7|TRBD2|once|TRBV4-1
TGCGCCAGCAGCCATGCTGGGACTAGCGGGAGGGAAGTGTTC
CASSHAGTSGREVF
>TRBJ2-3|.|.|TRBV7-9
TGTGCCAGCAGCTTAGCGGGGAGGCCAGATACGCAGTATTTT
CASSLAGRPDTQYF